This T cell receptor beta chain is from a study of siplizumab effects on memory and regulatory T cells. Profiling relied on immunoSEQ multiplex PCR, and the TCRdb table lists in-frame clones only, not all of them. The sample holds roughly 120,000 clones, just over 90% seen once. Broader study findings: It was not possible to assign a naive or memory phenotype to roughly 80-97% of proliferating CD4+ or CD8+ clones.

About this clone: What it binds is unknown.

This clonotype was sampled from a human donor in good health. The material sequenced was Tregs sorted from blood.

This CDR3 reads CASGTGANYGYTF. The CDR3 DNA is TGCGCCAGCGGGACAGGCGCTAACTATGGCTACACCTTC. The chain has TRBV5-1 and TRBJ1-2, with 8 bases aligning to TRBD1. In germline, CDR1 is SGHRS, CDR2 YFSETQ. The CDR3 has 13 residues. V dropped 7 bases and J dropped 0; count of bases not matched to a gene: 2.